Listed below are T cell receptor beta chains from one sample, sequenced in a study of T cells in Graves' hyperthyroidism and ophthalmopathy. MiXCR was run by TCRdb on the multiplex PCR reads, yielding one entry per CDR3 protein. The table has about 690,000 distinct CDR3 sequences, around a sixth seen once. The sequenced sample consisted of blood. The receptors were sampled from a man aged 45-65 years with Graves' hyperthyroidism. Both conserved end residues are part of each CDR3. A D gene is named only where the DNA matches it firmly. Expanded clones are given a class, and other clones once, few, many or no size at all.

TRBV19	-	TRBJ1-2	-	TGTGCCAGTAGTATAGGGGCAGTCGAGGTCTATGGCTACACCTTC	CASSIGAVEVYGYTF
TRBV28	-	TRBJ2-1	many	TGTGCCAGCAGTTCCCCCCAGACTAGGGCCTACAATGAGCAGTTCTTC	CASSSPQTRAYNEQFF
TRBV9	-	TRBJ1-5	-	TGTGCCAGCAGCGCCGACGAGGGTTGGGGCAATCAGCCCCAGCATTTT	CASSADEGWGNQPQHF
TRBV28	-	TRBJ2-7	many	TGTGCCAGCAGCAGGGGGGGAGGGGGCTACGAGCAGTACTTC	CASSRGGGGYEQYF
TRBV5-1	-	TRBJ2-2	-	TGCGCCAGCAGCTTGATTGCGCGGGCGCCGAACACCGGGGAGCTGTTTTTT	CASSLIARAPNTGELFF
TRBV28	-	TRBJ2-3	many	TGTGCCAGCAGTTTACGGCCAGATACGCAGTATTTT	CASSLRPDTQYF
TRBV20-1	-	TRBJ2-1	many	TGCAGTGCGTTAGATTTAGTAGCGGACTACAATGAGCAGTTCTTC	CSALDLVADYNEQFF
TRBV2	-	TRBJ1-1	many	TGTGCCAGCAGAGCGGGGGACGGAAAGAACACTGAAGCTTTCTTT	CASRAGDGKNTEAFF
TRBV19	-	TRBJ2-5	-	TGTGCCAGTAGTATAGCCTTGGGACTTAATGGAGGGTACCAAGAGACCCAGTACTTC	CASSIALGLNGGYQETQYF
TRBV9	-	TRBJ2-7	many	TGTGCCAGCAGCGTAGCGGGTCAGGCGGAATACGAGCAGTACTTC	CASSVAGQAEYEQYF
TRBV20-1	TRBD2	TRBJ2-7	few	TGCAGTGCTACAAGGACTAGCGGGAACTACGAGCAGTACTTC	CSATRTSGNYEQYF
TRBV28	-	TRBJ2-3	-	TGTGCCAGCAGTTTAGGGCAGGTACGACGGAATACGCAGTATTTT	CASSLGQVRRNTQYF
TRBV27	TRBD1	TRBJ2-7	many	TGTGCCAGCAGTTTAAGGTTTGGATGGGGACAGGGGGCCTACGAGCAGTACTTC	CASSLRFGWGQGAYEQYF
TRBV16	-	TRBJ1-5	-	TGTGCCAGCACCGAAGGGGGGTATAGCAATCAGCCCCAGCATTTT	CASTEGGYSNQPQHF
TRBV24-1	TRBD1	TRBJ2-3	few	TGTGCCACCAGTGACATTGGACAGGGCGGCCGAGATACGCAGTATTTT	CATSDIGQGGRDTQYF
TRBV19	-	TRBJ2-2	many	TGTGCCAGTAGAGGGGGGACTGCGAACACCGGGGAGCTGTTTTTT	CASRGGTANTGELFF
TRBV6-5	-	TRBJ2-3	many	TGTGCCAGCAGTTACACTTATACAGGAGGGACAGATACGCAGTATTTT	CASSYTYTGGTDTQYF
TRBV20-1	-	TRBJ1-1	few	TGCAGTGCTAAAAGGATGAACACTGAAGCTTTCTTT	CSAKRMNTEAFF
TRBV5-1	TRBD2	TRBJ2-1	few	TGCGCCAGCAGCCGTGGACTAGCGAATGAGCAGTTCTTC	CASSRGLANEQFF
TRBV12-3/TRBV12-4	-	TRBJ1-5	many	TGTGCCAGCAGTAATCAGCTCACACACTCTAGCAATCAGCCCCAGCATTTT	CASSNQLTHSSNQPQHF
TRBV27	TRBD1	TRBJ1-5	many	TGTGCCAGCAGCTTAGGACAGGGGGCTGGTCAGCCCCAGCATTTT	CASSLGQGAGQPQHF
TRBV18	-	TRBJ2-1	-	TGTGCCAGCTCACCGCCCGGGAGTTTGGGCAATGAGCAGTTCTTC	CASSPPGSLGNEQFF
TRBV7-9	-	TRBJ1-1	-	TGTGCCAGCAGCTCGATTGAAGGAACTGAAGCTTTCTTT	CASSSIEGTEAFF
TRBV28	TRBD1	TRBJ1-2	few	TGTGCCAGCAGTTTCCGATTGACAGGGGGCATGAGGGGCTACACCTTC	CASSFRLTGGMRGYTF
TRBV10-1	-	TRBJ1-5	-	TGCGCCAGCAGTGAGTCAGGTGTTAACCAGCCCCAGCATTTT	CASSESGVNQPQHF
TRBV7-6	TRBD1	TRBJ2-7	-	TGTGCCAGCAGCCCTGACAGGGAATGGCACGAGCAGTACTTC	CASSPDREWHEQYF
TRBV11-2	-	TRBJ2-1	many	TGTGCCAGCAGCTATAGAGGGTCCTGGGACAATGAGCAGTTCTTC	CASSYRGSWDNEQFF
TRBV11-2	TRBD2	TRBJ2-1	few	TGTGCCAGCAGCTCCTTAAACTACCGACTAGCGGGGGACCCCTACAATGAGCAGTTCTTC	CASSSLNYRLAGDPYNEQFF
TRBV7-9	-	TRBJ2-1	-	TGTGCCAGCAGCTTATGGGGGCGTGTTACGTTCTTC	CASSLWGRVTFF
TRBV30	TRBD1	TRBJ2-6	few	TGTGCCTGGTCCGGGACAGGGTTACGCTCTGGGGCCAACGTCCTGACTTTC	CAWSGTGLRSGANVLTF
TRBV7-9	-	TRBJ1-2	many	TGTGCCAGCAGCTTAGTTGTTCCGGGCTCCTTCTATGGCTACACCTTC	CASSLVVPGSFYGYTF
TRBV11-2	TRBD1	TRBJ2-1	many	TGTGCCAGCAGCTTCCCACAGGGGGCCAATGAGCAGTTCTTC	CASSFPQGANEQFF